This passage covers 2 T cell receptor beta chains from one sample sequenced in a study of molecular identifiers for immune sequencing clone quantification. TCRdb itself ran the PCR reads through MiXCR, one entry per CDR3 protein. This sample has hundreds of thousands of distinct CDR3 sequences; roughly 23% occur once, and the top ten carry about 0.73%. Sample: naive CD8+ T cells from blood, with Jurkat cell RNA spiked in. The subset here: FACS-sorted CD8+CD4-CCR7+CD45RA+ naive T cells. These receptor sequences come from a human donor in good health. Some libraries in this study had Jurkat cell RNA spiked in.

This clonotype was detected a few times. The CDR3 protein is CASSPGTGTSNEQFF. CDR3 nucleotide sequence: TGCGCCAGCAGCCCAGGGACAGGAACTTCCAATGAGCAGTTCTTC. The chain uses TRBV4-3 and TRBJ2-1; 8 nucleotides align to TRBD1. Looked up from germline, CDR1 is LGHNA and CDR2 is YSLEER. V lost 4 bases, J lost 6 bases, and 8 bases stayed unmatched. The length of the CDR3 is 15 residues.

This clonotype has ten or more counts. The rearrangement uses TRBV14 and TRBJ1-1; D perhaps matches TRBD1 (5 bases). The CDR3 totals 15 residues. V lost 4 bases and J lost 7, with 19 bases in between. CDR1 and CDR2 (germline): SGHDN, FVKESK. The CDR3 DNA reads TGTGCCAGCAGCCCAGAGGTAGGGGCTCGAGGTGAAGCTTTCTTT. Amino acids: CASSPEVGARGEAFF. Full variable domain (remainder filled in from reference TRBV14 and TRBJ1-1): EAGVTQFPSHSVIEKGQTVTLRCDPISGHDNLYWYRRVMGKEIKFLLHFVKESKQDESGMPNNRFLAERTGGTYSTLKVQPAELEDSGVYFCASSPEVGARGEAFFGQGTRLTVV.